The 5 T cell receptor beta chains given below trace back to one sample, sequenced in a study of T cell changes during pregnancy in multiple sclerosis. Data came from immunoSEQ multiplex PCR; TCRdb stores just in-frame clones and leaves some out. The repertoire holds approximately 68,000 clones, with just over 90% as singletons. Sample: peripheral blood, taken in the second trimester of pregnancy. These receptors were collected from a female donor with multiple sclerosis, enrolled in a pregnancy study.

The rearrangement uses TRBV6-6 and TRBJ2-7, with TRBD1 identical over 10 bases. CDR3 length: 15 residues. CDR1 MNHNY and CDR2 SVGAGI come from the germline V gene (reference sequence). V lost 2 bases to trimming and J lost 3 bases; unmatched junction nucleotides: 4. The chain's CDR3 is CASSYGTGVLYEQYF. Written as DNA, the CDR3 is TGTGCCAGCAGTTACGGGACAGGGGTCCTCTACGAGCAGTACTTC.

CDR3 sequence (DNA): TGTGCCAGCAGCCCTGGACAGGGGATCTCTGGGGCCAACGTCCTGACTTTC. Translating it yields CASSPGQGISGANVLTF. The rearrangement uses TRBV7-2 and TRBJ2-6, with 9 positions matching TRBD1. The J segment lost 0 bases and the V segment lost 5 bases, leaving 5 bases of the junction unmatched. Germline loops: CDR1 SGHTA, CDR2 FQGNSA. The CDR3 length is 17 residues.

V and J are TRBV19 and TRBJ2-1; 8 bases are a match to TRBD2. This CDR3 comprises 15 residues. V lost 3 bases, J lost 7 bases, and 8 bases stayed unmatched. The V gene's germline CDR1 is LNHDA and CDR2 SQIVND (reference sequence). The CDR3 protein is CASSISSGSSNEQFF. CDR3 in DNA: TGTGCCAGTAGTATCTCAAGCGGGAGTTCGAATGAGCAGTTCTTC.

The chain joins TRBV5-1 to TRBJ1-2; D ambiguous. The V and J ends lost 8 bases and 7 bases respectively, with 6 bases between them. The CDR3 length is 9 residues. Germline V lookup: CDR1 SGHRS, CDR2 YFSETQ. The CDR3 nucleotides are TGCGCCAGTCTTTTTGGCTACACCTTC. Encoded protein: CASLFGYTF.

The rearrangement links TRBV2 to TRBJ2-3; tentatively, D is TRBD1 (5 bases). Trimming pared 2 bases from V and 2 bases from J, leaving 8 bases between. The CDR3 totals 14 residues. The germline V gene encodes CDR1 SNHLY and CDR2 FYNNEI. CDR3 sequence reads: CASSEQGYTDTQYF. CDR3 bases: TGTGCCAGCAGTGAACAGGGATACACAGATACGCAGTATTTT.